One T cell receptor beta chain is described in this entry. Its antigen remains unknown. Time point in this sample: baseline, week 1 (first vaccination visit). Treatment reported: pre-vaccination baseline after standard-of-care therapy. The data derive from a study of a mutant IDH1 vaccine in newly diagnosed glioma. In the study overall: Treated patients had a mean age of around 40 years and a sex split that was around 62% male and roughly 40% female. Patients arrived already treated with radiotherapy, temozolomide, or both, most having had both. Study conclusions and caveats: Any relationship between pseudoprogression and changes in top peripheral T cell clonotypes seemed absent. The vaccine induced immune responses, and these occurred in 93.3% of patients.

TCRdb's table, derived via immunoSEQ multiplex PCR, lists solely in-frame clones and lacks some. The sample holds under 90,000 clones; 79% are singletons and the top ten take around 8.8%. Specimen: PBMCs, collected from a glioma patient treated with radiotherapy, temozolomide or both. This sequence was found in a man aged 50-60 years with glioma.

The CDR3 DNA reads as TGTGCCAGCAGTTACCGTGGGGGGAGAGGGGATCAGCCCCAGCATTTT. This translates into CASSYRGGRGDQPQHF. This chain joins TRBV6-6 and TRBJ1-5, with D possibly being TRBD1 (5 bases). The V gene lost 2 bases and the J gene lost 5 bases, with 16 bases spanning the gap. Germline V gene sequence: CDR1 MNHNY, CDR2 SVGAGI (reference sequence). This CDR3 is built from 16 residues.